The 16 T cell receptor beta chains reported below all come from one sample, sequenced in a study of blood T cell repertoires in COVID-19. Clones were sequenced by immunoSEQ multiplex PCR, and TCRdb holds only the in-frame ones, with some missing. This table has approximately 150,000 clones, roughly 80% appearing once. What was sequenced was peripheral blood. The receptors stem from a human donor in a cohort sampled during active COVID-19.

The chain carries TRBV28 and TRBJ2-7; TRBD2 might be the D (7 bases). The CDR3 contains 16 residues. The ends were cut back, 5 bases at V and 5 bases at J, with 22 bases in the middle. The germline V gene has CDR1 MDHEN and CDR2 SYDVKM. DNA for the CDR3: TGTGCCAGCAGTCTTATGGGGGGGCAGGGGAGGAACGAGCAGTACTTC. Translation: CASSLMGGQGRNEQYF.

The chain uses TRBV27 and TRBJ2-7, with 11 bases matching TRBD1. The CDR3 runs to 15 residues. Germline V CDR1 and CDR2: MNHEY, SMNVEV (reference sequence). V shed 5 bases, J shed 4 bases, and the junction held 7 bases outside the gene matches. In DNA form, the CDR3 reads TGTGCCAGCAGTCTGCGGGACAGGGGGAGATACGAGCAGTACTTC. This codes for CASSLRDRGRYEQYF.

DNA for the CDR3: TGTGCCAGCAGTGTGACACGCTACGAGCAGTACGTC. Protein: CASSVTRYEQYV. The chain carries TRBV2 and TRBJ2-7; D is unclear. The germline CDR1 and CDR2 sequences are SNHLY and FYNNEI. V was trimmed by 4 bases and J by 3 bases, leaving 7 bases between them. The CDR3 is 12 amino acids.

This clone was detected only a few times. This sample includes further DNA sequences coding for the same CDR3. This CDR3 is CASSPTGGNSPLHF. The CDR3 DNA reads as TGTGCCAGCAGCCCGACAGGGGGCAATTCACCCCTCCACTTT. The chain uses TRBV7-9 and TRBJ1-6; TRBD1 aligns across 10 bases. This CDR3 contains 14 residues. V shed 5 bases and J 7 bases; nucleotides not matched to a gene: 2. From germline, CDR1 is SEHNR and CDR2 FQNEAQ (reference sequence). Combining the CDR3 with reference TRBV7-9 and TRBJ1-6 gives the whole variable domain DTGVSQNPRHKITKRGQNVTFRCDPISEHNRLYWYRQTLGQGPEFLTYFQNEAQLEKSRLLSDRFSAERPKGSFSTLEIQRTEQGDSAMYLCASSPTGGNSPLHFGNGTRLTVT.

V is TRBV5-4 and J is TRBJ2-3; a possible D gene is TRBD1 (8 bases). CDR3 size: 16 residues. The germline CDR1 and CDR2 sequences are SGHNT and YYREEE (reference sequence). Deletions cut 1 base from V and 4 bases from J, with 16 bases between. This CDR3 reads CASSLIRGDRSDTQYF. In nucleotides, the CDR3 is TGTGCCAGCAGCTTGATCCGGGGGGACAGGTCAGATACGCAGTATTTT.

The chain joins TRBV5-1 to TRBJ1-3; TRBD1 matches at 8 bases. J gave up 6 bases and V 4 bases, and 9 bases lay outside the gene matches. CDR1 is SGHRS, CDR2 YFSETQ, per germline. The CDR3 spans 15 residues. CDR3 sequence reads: CASSSTTGDENTIYF. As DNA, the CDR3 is TGCGCCAGCAGCAGTACGACAGGGGACGAAAACACCATATATTTT.

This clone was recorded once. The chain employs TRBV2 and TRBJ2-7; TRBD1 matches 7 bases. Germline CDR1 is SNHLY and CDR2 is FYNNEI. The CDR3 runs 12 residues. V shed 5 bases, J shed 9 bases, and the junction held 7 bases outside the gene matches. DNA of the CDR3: TGTGCCAGCAGTCCGGGGACAGAGGGGCAGTACTTC. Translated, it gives CASSPGTEGQYF.

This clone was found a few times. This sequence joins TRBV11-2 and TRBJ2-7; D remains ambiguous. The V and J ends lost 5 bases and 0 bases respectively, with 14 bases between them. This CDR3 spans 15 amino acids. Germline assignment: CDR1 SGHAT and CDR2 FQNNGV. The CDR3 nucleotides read TGTGCCAGCAGCCCACTGGTAATTAGCTCCTACGAGCAGTACGTC. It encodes CASSPLVISSYEQYV.

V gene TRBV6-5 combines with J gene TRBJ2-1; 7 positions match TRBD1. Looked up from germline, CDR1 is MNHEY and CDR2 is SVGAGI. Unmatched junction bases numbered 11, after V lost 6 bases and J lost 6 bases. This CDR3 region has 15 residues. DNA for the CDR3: TGTGCCAGCAGCCCGGGACAGATCCCGATCAATGAGCAGTTCTTC. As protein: CASSPGQIPINEQFF.

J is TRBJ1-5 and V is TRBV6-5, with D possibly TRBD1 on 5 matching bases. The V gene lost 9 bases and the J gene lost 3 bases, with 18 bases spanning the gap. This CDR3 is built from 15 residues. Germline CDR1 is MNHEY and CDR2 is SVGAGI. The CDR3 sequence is CASSASGLSNQPQHF. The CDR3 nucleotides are TGTGCCAGTTCTGCGTCGGGACTTTCCAATCAGCCCCAGCATTTT.

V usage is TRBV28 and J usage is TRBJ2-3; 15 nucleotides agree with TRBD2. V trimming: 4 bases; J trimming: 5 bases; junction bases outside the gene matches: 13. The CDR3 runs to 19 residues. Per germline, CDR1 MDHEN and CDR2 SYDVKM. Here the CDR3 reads CASSSPTRTSGGAIDTQYF. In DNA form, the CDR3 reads TGTGCCAGCAGTTCCCCCACCCGGACTAGCGGGGGGGCCATAGATACGCAGTATTTT.

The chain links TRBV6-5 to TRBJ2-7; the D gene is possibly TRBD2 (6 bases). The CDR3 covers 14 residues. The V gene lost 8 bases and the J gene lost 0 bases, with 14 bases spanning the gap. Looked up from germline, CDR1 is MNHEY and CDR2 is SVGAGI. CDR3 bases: TGTGCCAGCCGGGGACTTTTGAGCTCCTACGAGCAGTACGTC. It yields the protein CASRGLLSSYEQYV.

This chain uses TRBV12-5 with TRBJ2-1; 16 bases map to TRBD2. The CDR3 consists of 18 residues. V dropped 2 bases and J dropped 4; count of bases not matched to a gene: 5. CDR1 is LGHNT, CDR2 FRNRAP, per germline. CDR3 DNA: TGTGCTAGTGGTTTGTCGGGGACTAGCGGGAGGGGGTACAATGAGCAGTTCTTC. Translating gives CASGLSGTSGRGYNEQFF.

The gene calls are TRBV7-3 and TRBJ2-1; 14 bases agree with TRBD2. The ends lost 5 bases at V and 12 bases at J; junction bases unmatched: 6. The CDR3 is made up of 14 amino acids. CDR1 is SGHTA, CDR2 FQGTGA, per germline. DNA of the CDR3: TGTGCCAGCAGCCCCGGGACTAGCGGGAGATGGCAGTTCTTC. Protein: CASSPGTSGRWQFF.

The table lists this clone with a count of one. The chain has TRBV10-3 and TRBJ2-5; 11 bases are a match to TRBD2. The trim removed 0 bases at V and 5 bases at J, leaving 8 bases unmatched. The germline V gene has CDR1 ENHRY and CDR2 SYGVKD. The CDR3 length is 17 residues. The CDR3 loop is CAISESITSGGGETQYF. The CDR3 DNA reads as TGTGCCATCAGTGAGTCGATTACTAGCGGGGGTGGCGAGACCCAGTACTTC.

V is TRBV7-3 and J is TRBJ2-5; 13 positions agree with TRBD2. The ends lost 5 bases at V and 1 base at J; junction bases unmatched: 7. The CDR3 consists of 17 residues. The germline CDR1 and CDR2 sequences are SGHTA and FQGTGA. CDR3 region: CASSPGLAGAGQETQYF. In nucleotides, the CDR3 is TGTGCCAGCAGCCCAGGACTAGCGGGAGCGGGCCAAGAGACCCAGTACTTC.